This T cell receptor beta chain is from a study of blood T cell repertoires in COVID-19 (TCRdb year 2020). Context from the whole study: Samples from collaborators originated in the United States, Italy and Spain and spanned both the acute and convalescent phases of COVID-19. The material from the prospective study consisted of cDNA or gDNA derived from T cells, B-cell-depleted T cells, or PBMCs. Deeply sampled blood TCRbeta repertoires from subjects exposed to, actively infected with, or recovered from COVID-19 were included in the dataset. The repertoires were released in a freely available public database meant as a resource for research on the immune response to SARS-CoV-2. Samples were obtained from the ongoing ImmuneRACE study (first 160 participants) and from some 1,200 subjects provided by 6 global collaborators. A de-identified subject ID, COVID-19 status, age in years and sex were almost always included in the sample metadata. Where HLA class I and class II types were available, the types were taken from metadata supplied by the sample provider, not from assay-based typing. Points the paper makes about the study in general: How much clinical and demographic metadata was included differed by source and by participant, and the metadata was provided uncurated.

TCRbeta CDR3 regions were amplified from genomic DNA by means of the immunoSEQ Assay, a bias-controlled multiplex PCR. The original methods were these. Nucleated cell counts per sample were estimated from amplification of reference gene primers within the assay. Sequence reads were collapsed and filtered to measure the absolute abundance of every unique TCRbeta CDR3 rearrangement. For each sample, productive Simpson clonality was calculated as the square root of Simpson's diversity index over productive rearrangements. The clones in this table, taken by TCRdb from immuneACCESS, are in-frame only. Not every clone is retained; where verified, under half of the shortfall comes from an unresolved V gene, and the cause of the rest is unknown. From that table come the V and J calls and clone size; the DNA was used to work out D and trimming. The sample contains around 100,000 clones, about 90% of them found a single time. In total, the top ten clones hold roughly 4.2% of the sample.

Regarding this clone: The clone's antigen remains unknown. Base qualities were left out, and no much larger clone turns up one base away.

CDR1 SGHDN and CDR2 FVKESK are derived from the germline V gene. Measured from the cysteine to the phenylalanine, the CDR3 is 16 residues long. Of the read, only the CDR3 DNA is kept; its 48 bases are in frame from base 1. The germline V and J ends show losses of 0 bases and 4 bases respectively, and no gene match explains 5 bases of the junction. The collaborating institutions used their own protocols to collect whole blood in K2EDTA tubes. For TCRbeta analysis, collaborators shipped samples in one of three forms: frozen whole blood, isolated PBMCs, or DNA extracted from either of those sample types.

This clonotype originated in a man in his late teens or twenties with acute or convalescent COVID-19. The V gene is TRBV14 and the J gene is TRBJ1-5, with 8 bases aligning to TRBD1. The sample taken for sequencing was peripheral blood. In nucleotide form, the sequence is TGTGCCAGCAGCCAAGATCCGGGACAGGAGAATCAGCCCCAGCATTTT. This translates into CASSQDPGQENQPQHF.